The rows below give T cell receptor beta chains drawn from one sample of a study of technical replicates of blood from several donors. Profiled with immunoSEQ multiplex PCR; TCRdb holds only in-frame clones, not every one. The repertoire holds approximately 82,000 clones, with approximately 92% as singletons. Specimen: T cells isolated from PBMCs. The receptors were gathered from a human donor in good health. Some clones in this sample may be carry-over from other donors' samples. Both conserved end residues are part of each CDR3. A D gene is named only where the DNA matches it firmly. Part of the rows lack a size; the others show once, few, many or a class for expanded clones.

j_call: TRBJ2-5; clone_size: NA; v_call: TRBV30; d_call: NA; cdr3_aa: CAWSKNWAGRETQYF; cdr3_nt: TGTGCCTGGAGCAAAAATTGGGCAGGCCGGGAGACCCAGTACTTC
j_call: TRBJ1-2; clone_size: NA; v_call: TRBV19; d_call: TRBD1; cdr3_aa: CASSYRGYGYTF; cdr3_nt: TGTGCCAGTAGTTACAGGGGCTATGGCTACACCTTC
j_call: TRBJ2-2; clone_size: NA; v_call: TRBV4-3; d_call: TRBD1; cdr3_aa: CASSQDRTGGTGELFF; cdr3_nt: TGCGCCAGCAGCCAAGATCGGACAGGGGGCACCGGGGAGCTGTTTTTT
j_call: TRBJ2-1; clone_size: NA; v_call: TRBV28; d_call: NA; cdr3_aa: CASSPPGAASYNEQFF; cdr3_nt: TGTGCCAGCAGTCCTCCAGGAGCGGCCTCCTACAATGAGCAGTTCTTC
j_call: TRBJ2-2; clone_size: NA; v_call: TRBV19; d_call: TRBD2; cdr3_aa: CASSIGLAGGIGELFF; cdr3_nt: TGTGCCAGTAGTATTGGACTAGCGGGAGGCATCGGGGAGCTGTTTTTT
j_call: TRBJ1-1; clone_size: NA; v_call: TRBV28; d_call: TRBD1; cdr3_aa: CASSLVEGGETDTEAFF; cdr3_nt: TGTGCCAGCAGTTTAGTTGAAGGGGGCGAAACGGACACTGAAGCTTTCTTT
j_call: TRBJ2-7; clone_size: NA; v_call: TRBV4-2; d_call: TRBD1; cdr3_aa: CASSANRGNSYEQYF; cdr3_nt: TGTGCCAGCAGCGCTAACAGGGGAAACTCCTACGAGCAGTACTTC
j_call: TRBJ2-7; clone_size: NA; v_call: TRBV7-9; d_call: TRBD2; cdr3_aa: CASSPWTSGYEQYF; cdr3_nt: TGTGCCAGCAGTCCCTGGACTAGCGGATACGAGCAGTACTTC
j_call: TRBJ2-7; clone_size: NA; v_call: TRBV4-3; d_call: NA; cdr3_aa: CASSQLEGTAYEQYF; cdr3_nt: TGCGCCAGCAGCCAACTAGAAGGGACTGCCTACGAGCAGTACTTC
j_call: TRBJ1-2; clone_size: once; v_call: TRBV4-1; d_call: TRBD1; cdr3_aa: CASRFTGTEGYTF; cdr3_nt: TGCGCCAGCAGGTTTACCGGGACAGAAGGCTACACCTTC
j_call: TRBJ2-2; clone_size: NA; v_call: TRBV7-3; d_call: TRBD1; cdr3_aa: CASSSWDRDTGELFF; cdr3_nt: TGTGCCAGCAGCTCGTGGGACAGGGATACCGGGGAGCTGTTTTTT
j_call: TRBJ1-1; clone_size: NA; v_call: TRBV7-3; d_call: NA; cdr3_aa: CASSLTTAGLSFTEAFF; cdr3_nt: TGTGCCAGCAGCTTAACCACGGCGGGGCTGTCTTTCACTGAAGCTTTCTTT
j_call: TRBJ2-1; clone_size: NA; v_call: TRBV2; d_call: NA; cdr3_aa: CASSEWGAGEQFF; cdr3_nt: TGTGCCAGCAGTGAATGGGGCGCCGGTGAGCAGTTCTTC
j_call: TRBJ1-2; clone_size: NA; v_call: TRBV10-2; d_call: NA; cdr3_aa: CASSELWGVGYGYTF; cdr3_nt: TGCGCCAGCAGTGAGTTGTGGGGGGTCGGCTATGGCTACACCTTC
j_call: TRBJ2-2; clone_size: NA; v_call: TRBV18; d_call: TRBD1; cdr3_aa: CASSGQANTGELFF; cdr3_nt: TGTGCCAGCTCGGGACAGGCGAACACCGGGGAGCTGTTTTTT
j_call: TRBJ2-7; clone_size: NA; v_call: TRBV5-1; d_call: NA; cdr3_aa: CASTSRAHEQYF; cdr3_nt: TGCGCCAGCACCTCGCGGGCCCACGAGCAGTACTTC
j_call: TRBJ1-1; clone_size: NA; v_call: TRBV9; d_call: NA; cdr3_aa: CASSRQGGNTEAFF; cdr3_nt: TGTGCCAGCAGCCGTCAAGGGGGGAACACTGAAGCTTTCTTT
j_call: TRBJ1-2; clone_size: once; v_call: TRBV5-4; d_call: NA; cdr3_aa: CASSLHRGVVDYTF; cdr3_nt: TGTGCCAGCAGCTTGCATCGGGGGGTAGTGGACTACACCTTC
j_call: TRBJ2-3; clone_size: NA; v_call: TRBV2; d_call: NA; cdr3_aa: CASSEGRRDVSDTQYF; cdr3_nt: TGTGCCAGCAGCGAGGGAAGGCGGGATGTGTCAGATACGCAGTATTTT
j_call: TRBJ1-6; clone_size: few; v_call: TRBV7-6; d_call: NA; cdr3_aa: CASSLYSNSPLHF; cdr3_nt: TGTGCCAGCAGCTTATATAGTAATTCACCCCTCCACTTT
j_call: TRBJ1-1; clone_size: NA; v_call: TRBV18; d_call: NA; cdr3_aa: CASSPFDTNTEAFF; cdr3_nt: TGTGCCAGCTCACCGTTCGACACGAACACTGAAGCTTTCTTT
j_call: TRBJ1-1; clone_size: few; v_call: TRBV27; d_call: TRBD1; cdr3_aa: CASSPVIRDRGPEAFF; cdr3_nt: TGTGCCAGCAGTCCCGTTATACGGGACAGGGGGCCTGAAGCTTTCTTT
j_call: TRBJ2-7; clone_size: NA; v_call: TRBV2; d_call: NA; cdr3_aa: CASSEAAQVYEQYF; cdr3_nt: TGTGCCAGCAGTGAAGCTGCCCAGGTCTATGAGCAGTACTTC
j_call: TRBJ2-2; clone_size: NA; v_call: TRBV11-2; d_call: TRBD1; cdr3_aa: CASSFGTGVTGELFF; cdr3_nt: TGTGCCAGCAGCTTCGGGACAGGGGTCACCGGGGAGCTGTTTTTT
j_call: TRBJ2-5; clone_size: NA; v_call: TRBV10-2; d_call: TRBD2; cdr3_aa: CASSHPGGLAGAGETQYF; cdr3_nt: TGCGCCAGCTCTCATCCAGGGGGACTAGCGGGAGCAGGAGAGACCCAGTACTTC
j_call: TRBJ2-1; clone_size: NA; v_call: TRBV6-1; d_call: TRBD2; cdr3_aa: CASSDTLAGGRREQFF; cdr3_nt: TGTGCCAGCAGTGACACGCTAGCGGGAGGGCGACGCGAGCAGTTCTTC
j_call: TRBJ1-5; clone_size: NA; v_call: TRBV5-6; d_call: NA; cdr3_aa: CASSLGQDQPQHF; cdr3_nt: TGTGCCAGCAGCTTGGGACAAGATCAGCCCCAGCATTTT
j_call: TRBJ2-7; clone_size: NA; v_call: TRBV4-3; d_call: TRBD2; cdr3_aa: CASSPGGGYEQYF; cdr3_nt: TGCGCCAGCAGCCCGGGGGGGGGCTACGAGCAGTACTTC
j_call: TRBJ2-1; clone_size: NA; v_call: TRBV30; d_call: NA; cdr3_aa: CAWSPRQATWVSSYNEQFF; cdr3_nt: TGTGCCTGGAGTCCTAGACAGGCAACGTGGGTAAGCTCCTACAATGAGCAGTTCTTC
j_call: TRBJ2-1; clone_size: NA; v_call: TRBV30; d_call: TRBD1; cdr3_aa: CAWSADRGYPYNEQFF; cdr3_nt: TGTGCCTGGAGTGCCGACAGGGGGTACCCCTACAATGAGCAGTTCTTC
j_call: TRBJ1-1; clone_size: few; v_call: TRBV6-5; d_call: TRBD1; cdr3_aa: CASRDRERITEAFF; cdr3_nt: TGTGCCAGCAGAGACAGGGAGAGGATCACTGAAGCTTTCTTT
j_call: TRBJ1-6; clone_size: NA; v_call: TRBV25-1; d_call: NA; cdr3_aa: CASSAHTNSPLHF; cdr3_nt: TGTGCCAGCAGTGCACATACAAATTCACCCCTCCACTTT
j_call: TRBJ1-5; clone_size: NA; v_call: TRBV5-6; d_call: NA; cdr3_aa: CASSSGLFSNQPQHF; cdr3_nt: TGTGCCAGCAGCTCCGGACTCTTTAGCAATCAGCCCCAGCATTTT
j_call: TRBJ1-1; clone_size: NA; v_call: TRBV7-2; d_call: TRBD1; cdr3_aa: CASRPGGLNTEAFF; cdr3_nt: TGTGCCAGCAGACCAGGGGGCTTGAACACTGAAGCTTTCTTT
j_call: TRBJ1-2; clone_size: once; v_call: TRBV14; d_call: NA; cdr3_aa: CASSQGGYGYTF; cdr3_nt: TGTGCCAGCAGCCAAGGCGGCTATGGCTACACCTTC
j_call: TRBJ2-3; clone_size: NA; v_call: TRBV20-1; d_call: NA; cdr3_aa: CSARDDWTQYF; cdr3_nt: TGCAGTGCTAGAGACGACTGGACGCAGTATTTT
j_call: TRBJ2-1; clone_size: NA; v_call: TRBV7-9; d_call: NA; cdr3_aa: CASIMTDNYNEQFF; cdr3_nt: TGTGCCAGCATCATGACAGATAACTACAATGAGCAGTTCTTC
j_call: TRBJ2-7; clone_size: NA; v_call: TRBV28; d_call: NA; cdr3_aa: CASSSSFYEQYF; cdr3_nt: TGTGCCAGCAGTTCTAGTTTTTACGAGCAGTACTTC
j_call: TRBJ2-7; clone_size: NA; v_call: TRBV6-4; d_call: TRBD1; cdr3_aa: CASSPGTGSYEQYF; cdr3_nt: TGTGCCAGCAGTCCCGGGACAGGCTCCTACGAGCAGTACTTC
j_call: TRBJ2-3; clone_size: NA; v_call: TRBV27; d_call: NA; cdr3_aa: CASSLKGGSWDTQYF; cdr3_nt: TGTGCCAGCAGTTTAAAAGGTGGGAGTTGGGATACGCAGTATTTT
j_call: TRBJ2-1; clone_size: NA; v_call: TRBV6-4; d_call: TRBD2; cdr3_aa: CASSELAGYYNEQFF; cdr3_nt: TGTGCCAGCAGTGAGCTAGCGGGGTACTACAATGAGCAGTTCTTC
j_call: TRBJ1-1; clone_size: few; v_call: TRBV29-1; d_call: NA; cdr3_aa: CSVGGGYTEAFF; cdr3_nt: TGCAGCGTTGGCGGTGGGTACACTGAAGCTTTCTTT
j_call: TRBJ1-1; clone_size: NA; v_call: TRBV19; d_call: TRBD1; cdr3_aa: CASNRLRDRGWGGEAFF; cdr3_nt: TGTGCCAGTAACCGGTTAAGGGACAGGGGCTGGGGAGGCGAAGCTTTCTTT
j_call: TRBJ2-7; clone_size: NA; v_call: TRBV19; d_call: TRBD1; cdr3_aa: CASSQRQGRKDEQYF; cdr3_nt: TGTGCCAGTAGCCAACGACAGGGTAGAAAGGACGAGCAGTACTTC
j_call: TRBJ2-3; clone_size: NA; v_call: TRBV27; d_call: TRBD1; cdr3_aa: CASSLRRQGASDTQYF; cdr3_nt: TGTGCCAGCAGTTTACGTCGGCAGGGGGCTTCAGATACGCAGTATTTT
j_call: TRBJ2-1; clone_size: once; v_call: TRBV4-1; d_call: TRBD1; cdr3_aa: CASSQGQGAYNEQFF; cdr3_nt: TGCGCCAGCAGCCAAGGACAGGGGGCCTACAATGAGCAGTTCTTC
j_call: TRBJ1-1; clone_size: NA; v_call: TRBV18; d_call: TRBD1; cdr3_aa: CASSPTVDRDTEAFF; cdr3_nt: TGTGCCAGCTCACCTACTGTGGACAGGGATACTGAAGCTTTCTTT
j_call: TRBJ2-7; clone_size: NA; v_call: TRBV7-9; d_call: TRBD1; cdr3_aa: CASSWDRELYEQYF; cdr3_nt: TGTGCCAGCAGCTGGGACAGGGAATTATACGAGCAGTACTTC
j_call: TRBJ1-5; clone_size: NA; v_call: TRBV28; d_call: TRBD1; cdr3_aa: CASSPRGPQPQHF; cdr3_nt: TGTGCCAGCAGCCCGAGGGGGCCGCAGCCCCAGCATTTT
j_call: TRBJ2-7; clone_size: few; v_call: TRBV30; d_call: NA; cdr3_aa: CAWTRLNEQYF; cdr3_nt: TGTGCCTGGACGAGGCTAAACGAGCAGTACTTC